Shown below are 10 T cell receptor beta chains from a single sample sequenced in a study of CD8 T cells in ankylosing spondylitis. TCRdb re-derived calls from the 5' RACE reads in MiXCR, one entry per CDR3 protein. The sample carries more than 6,500 distinct CDR3 sequences, more than 8% recorded once. Sequencing was carried out using blood, either unsorted or a sorted T cell fraction (not recorded which). The receptors stem from a male donor with ankylosing spondylitis or in good health (not recorded which).

This sequence joins TRBV9 and TRBJ2-1; 11 bases are a match to TRBD2. The trim removed 3 bases at V and 10 bases at J, leaving 9 bases unmatched. CDR1 is SGDLS and CDR2 is YYNGEE in the germline V gene. There are 15 residues in the CDR3. The CDR3 loop is CASSATSGNQAEQFF. CDR3 DNA sequence: TGTGCCAGCAGCGCGACTAGCGGGAACCAGGCAGAGCAGTTCTTC.

The table lists this clonotype with many counts. The chain is built from TRBV9 and TRBJ2-3; 7 positions agree with TRBD2. J lost 6 bases, V lost 3 bases, and 13 bases had no gene match. The CDR3 extends over 16 amino acids. Germline values: CDR1 SGDLS, CDR2 YYNGEE. The CDR3 DNA follows: TGTGCCAGCAGCGGGGGGGGTAGCGGCTTAGTGGATACGCAGTATTTT. Amino acids: CASSGGGSGLVDTQYF.

By its share, this clonotype is medium-sized. CDR3 nucleotide sequence: TGTGCCAGCAGCGTAGGAGGCGAGACTGAAGCTTTCTTT. It translates to CASSVGGETEAFF. This rearrangement joins TRBV9 to TRBJ1-1; D gene uncertain. Trimming left V 0 bases short and J 5 bases short, with 8 bases between. Looked up from germline, CDR1 is SGDLS and CDR2 is YYNGEE. This CDR3 has 13 amino acids. Using reference TRBV9 and TRBJ1-1 for the parts outside the CDR3, the full variable domain is DSGVTQTPKHLITATGQRVTLRCSPRSGDLSVYWYQQSLDQGLQFLIQYYNGEERAKGNILERFSAQQFPDLHSELNLSSLELGDSALYFCASSVGGETEAFFGQGTRLTVV.

This sequence joins TRBV9 and TRBJ2-1, with TRBD1 as a possible D gene (9 bases). V lost 4 bases and J lost 7, with 18 bases in between. The CDR3 covers 15 residues. In germline, CDR1 is SGDLS, CDR2 YYNGEE. The CDR3 nucleotides are TGTGCCAGCAGCACAGGGGGCGGGGGGAGGAATGAGCAGTTCTTC. Its translation is CASSTGGGGRNEQFF.

This clonotype counts as medium-sized. The chain links TRBV9 to TRBJ2-1, with 9 bases lining up with TRBD1. The CDR3 sequence is 15 residues long. After removal of 4 bases from V and 6 bases from J, the junction contained 8 bases not matched to a gene. Germline CDR1 is SGDLS and CDR2 is YYNGEE. CDR3 region: CASSSTGGNVNEQFF. The CDR3, as DNA: TGTGCCAGCAGCTCGACAGGGGGTAATGTCAATGAGCAGTTCTTC. Full variable domain (rest looked up from reference TRBV9 and TRBJ2-1): DSGVTQTPKHLITATGQRVTLRCSPRSGDLSVYWYQQSLDQGLQFLIQYYNGEERAKGNILERFSAQQFPDLHSELNLSSLELGDSALYFCASSSTGGNVNEQFFGPGTRLTVL.

This clonotype was counted between two and nine times. V is TRBV9 and J is TRBJ2-1, with 7 bases that match TRBD2. The V gene's germline CDR1 is SGDLS and CDR2 YYNGEE. J was trimmed by 2 bases and V by 3 bases; bases with no gene match: 2. This CDR3 spans 14 amino acids. For the CDR3, the DNA is TGTGCCAGCAGCGGCGGGACTACCTACAATGAGCAGTTCTTC. It encodes CASSGGTTYNEQFF.

This clonotype was seen at least ten times. The chain has TRBV9 and TRBJ1-1, with D uncertain. V lost 1 base to trimming and J lost 1 base, with 11 bases between them. Germline V CDR1 and CDR2: SGDLS, YYNGEE. The CDR3 is 15 residues long. CDR3: CASSVQVAPNTEAFF. The CDR3 coding sequence is TGTGCCAGCAGCGTACAAGTGGCCCCGAACACTGAAGCTTTCTTT.

The chain links TRBV9 to TRBJ2-2, with 8 bases aligning to TRBD2. This CDR3 has 19 amino acids. After removal of 1 base from V and 0 bases from J, the junction contained 11 bases not matched to a gene. Germline CDR1 and CDR2: SGDLS and YYNGEE. The DNA of the CDR3 is TGTGCCAGCAGCGTAACACCGTGGAGCGGGGGACCGAACACCGGGGAGCTGTTTTTT. It is translated as CASSVTPWSGGPNTGELFF.

This clonotype was observed many times. The rearrangement joins TRBV24-1 to TRBJ2-3; no definite D call. The CDR3 covers 10 residues. V was shortened by 7 bases and J by 3 bases, with 1 base between the two germline ends. Germline CDR1 is KGHDR and CDR2 is SFDVKD. The CDR3 coding sequence is TGTGCCACCAGGACAGATACGCAGTATTTT. Protein sequence: CATRTDTQYF.

The chain uses TRBV9 and TRBJ2-3, with a possible D match to TRBD2 (6 bases). Between the trimmed V and J ends, which lost 3 bases and 3 bases, there was a span of 14 bases. The CDR3 covers 15 residues. CDR1 and CDR2 (germline): SGDLS, YYNGEE. The CDR3 nucleotides read TGTGCCAGCAGCGCACCCGGGACTGAGACAGATACGCAGTATTTT. Translated, it gives CASSAPGTETDTQYF.